The 9 T cell receptor beta chains listed next were all sequenced from one sample in a study of CD8 T cells in Susac syndrome. With random hexamers, 0.5 to 1 ug RNA was reverse transcribed. MiXCR, run by TCRdb on the immunoSEQ multiplex PCR reads, gives a single entry per CDR3 protein. Found here are about 190,000 distinct CDR3 sequences, just under 95% of them singletons; the top ten hold around 0.16%. Sample: CD8+ T cells from PBMCs. The source of these receptors is a human donor with Susac syndrome.

The chain combines TRBV4-2 with TRBJ2-1; 15 bases agree with TRBD2. Trimming took 7 bases from V and 8 from J; bases not matched to a gene: 3. The CDR3 length is 14 residues. The germline gives CDR1 LGHNA, CDR2 YNFKEQ. DNA for the CDR3: TGTGCCAGCACGGGACTAGCGGGGGGTCATGAGCAGTTCTTC. As protein: CASTGLAGGHEQFF.

The chain employs TRBV11-2 and TRBJ2-5; 13 nucleotides match TRBD2. The junction had 2 bases not matched to a gene; V was cut back by 4 bases and J by 0 bases. The CDR3 has 16 amino acids. Germline CDR1 and CDR2: SGHAT and FQNNGV. The CDR3 bases are TGTGCCAGCAGCTCACTAGCGGGGGGGAACCAAGAGACCCAGTACTTC. Protein product: CASSSLAGGNQETQYF.

V gene TRBV2 combines with J gene TRBJ2-7; 8 nucleotides line up with TRBD1. Per the germline V gene, CDR1 is SNHLY and CDR2 is FYNNEI. The CDR3 sequence is 16 residues long. J was trimmed by 0 bases and V by 4 bases; bases with no gene match: 8. The CDR3 here is CASSGGTGGFSYEQYF. In DNA form, the CDR3 reads TGTGCCAGCAGTGGGGGGACAGGCGGTTTCTCCTACGAGCAGTACTTC.

The chain employs TRBV12-3 or TRBV12-4 and TRBJ1-2; 7 nucleotides agree with TRBD1. The CDR3 consists of 16 residues. The trim removed 2 bases at V and 8 bases at J, leaving 14 bases unmatched. The CDR3 region is CASSLSRTGDGSGYTF. CDR3 in DNA: TGTGCCAGCAGTTTAAGCCGTACAGGGGATGGAAGCGGCTACACCTTC.

Comment on this clonotype: Mismatch with germline at one junction end may stem from a read error. The chain carries TRBV5-1 and TRBJ1-1; tentative D call: TRBD1 (6 bases). CDR3 size: 14 residues. The germline V gene has CDR1 SGHRS and CDR2 YFSETQ. The CDR3 DNA reads TGTGCCAGCAGTTTGGGGGGCGAGAACACTGAAGCTTTCTTT. Translated, it gives CASSLGGENTEAFF. Complete variable domain (other parts from reference TRBV5-1 and TRBJ1-1): KAGVTQTPRYLIKTRGQQVTLSCSPISGHRSVSWYQQTPGQGLQFLFEYFSETQRNKGNFPGRFSGRQFSNSRSEMNVSTLELGDSALYLCASSLGGENTEAFFGQGTRLTVV.

This chain connects TRBV9 to TRBJ2-1, with 8 bases lining up with TRBD2. This CDR3 is built from 17 residues. The junction had 5 bases not matched to a gene; V was cut back by 0 bases and J by 0 bases. The germline CDR1 and CDR2 sequences are SGDLS and YYNGEE. The chain's CDR3 is CASSVVGGTSSYNEQFF. The CDR3 nucleotides are TGTGCCAGCAGCGTAGTTGGTGGGACTAGCTCCTACAATGAGCAGTTCTTC.

The chain uses TRBV12-3 or TRBV12-4 and TRBJ1-5; weak D call: TRBD1 (6 bases). V was cut by 4 bases and J by 7 bases, with 23 bases left in between. The CDR3 runs to 17 residues. The CDR3 sequence: CASSSMLKTGRGQPQHF. In DNA form, the CDR3 reads TGTGCCAGCAGTTCCATGCTCAAGACAGGTCGGGGCCAGCCCCAGCATTTT.

The J gene is TRBJ2-7, the V gene TRBV11-2; D is ambiguous. The CDR3 runs to 13 residues. V lost 1 base and J 6 bases, leaving 10 bases between the germline ends. Germline loops: CDR1 SGHAT, CDR2 FQNNGV. The CDR3 nucleotides read TGTGCCAGCAGCTTAGGCCCTTCTGGCGAGCAGTACTTC. Amino acid sequence: CASSLGPSGEQYF.

The gene calls are TRBV5-1 and TRBJ2-1, with D perhaps matching TRBD2 (6 bases). The CDR3 sequence is 14 residues long. V shed 3 bases and J shed 8 bases, with 15 bases lying between them. CDR1 is SGHRS, CDR2 YFSETQ, per germline. This CDR3 reads CASSYNGGDDEQFF. CDR3 DNA sequence: TGCGCCAGCAGCTACAATGGAGGGGACGATGAGCAGTTCTTC.